The 10 T cell receptor beta chains below all came from one sample that was sequenced in a study of PD-L1 blockade in urothelial cancer. The protocol was immunoSEQ multiplex PCR, while the TCRdb copy is restricted to in-frame clones and leaves out a portion. This sample has around 49,000 clones, with about 88% found just once. The time point here: peripheral blood 6 weeks after treatment start. Sequences were derived from PBMCs, sampled around atezolizumab (anti-PD-L1) treatment. All receptors come from a man aged 55 to 70 with urothelial cancer.

The chain couples TRBV6-5 to TRBJ2-7; tentatively, D is TRBD1 (6 bases). CDR3 length: 15 residues. Trimming shortened V by 5 bases and J by 7 bases, and 21 bases separated the two germline ends. Germline CDR1 is MNHEY and CDR2 is SVGAGI. DNA of the CDR3: TGTGCCAGCAGTCCCACCAAGGGACATCGGAGGGAGCAGTACTTC. Protein product: CASSPTKGHRREQYF.

The chain joins TRBV19 to TRBJ2-3, with TRBD2 as a possible D gene (6 bases). The CDR3 loop spans 14 amino acids. V was clipped by 4 bases and J by 1 base, with 9 bases between them. The germline gives CDR1 LNHDA, CDR2 SQIVND (reference sequence). CDR3: CASSNSGGTDTQYF. The DNA of the CDR3 is TGTGCCAGTAGTAATAGCGGAGGCACAGATACGCAGTATTTT.

The CDR3 reads CASSYIRTGGNYGYTF. CDR3 nucleotides: TGTGCCAGCAGTTACATCAGGACAGGGGGTAACTATGGCTACACCTTC. The chain links TRBV6-5 to TRBJ1-2; 10 bases map to TRBD1. V lost 2 bases to trimming and J lost 1 base; unmatched junction nucleotides: 4. This CDR3 has 16 residues. Germline V gene data show CDR1 as MNHEY and CDR2 as SVGAGI.

This clone has just one count. The chain carries TRBV6-6 and TRBJ1-6; unclear D gene. CDR1 is MNHNY, CDR2 SVGAGI, per germline (reference sequence). Trimming took 8 bases from V and 0 from J, leaving 14 bases between them. The CDR3 runs 16 residues. DNA for the CDR3: TGTGCCAGCGCCGGGTCTCCGAGCTCCTATAATTCACCCCTCCACTTT. Protein sequence: CASAGSPSSYNSPLHF.

J is TRBJ2-1 and V is TRBV5-1, with D perhaps TRBD2 (6 bases). V lost 7 bases to trimming and J lost 0 bases, with 14 bases between them. This CDR3 comprises 15 residues. CDR1 is SGHRS, CDR2 YFSETQ, per germline. CDR3 sequence reads: CASGFGTGSYNEQFF. The CDR3 DNA follows: TGCGCCAGCGGTTTCGGGACTGGCTCCTACAATGAGCAGTTCTTC.

The chain uses TRBV2 and TRBJ1-2; 7 bases agree with TRBD1. Germline loops: CDR1 SNHLY, CDR2 FYNNEI. The CDR3 loop spans 13 amino acids. V was clipped by 2 bases and J by 4 bases; unmatched bases: 1. The CDR3 protein is CASSEQGGYGYTF. The CDR3 nucleotides read TGTGCCAGCAGTGAACAGGGGGGCTATGGCTACACCTTC.

The V gene is TRBV7-2, the J gene TRBJ2-3; D not certain. Trimming removed 4 bases at V and 4 bases at J, with 9 bases between. Germline V gives CDR1 SGHTA, CDR2 FQGNSA. The CDR3 runs to 13 residues. CDR3 bases: TGTGCCAGCAGCTCCCCCCCAGCAGATACGCAGTATTTT. This encodes CASSSPPADTQYF. Complete variable domain (other parts from reference TRBV7-2 and TRBJ2-3): GAGVSQSPSNKVTEKGKDVELRCDPISGHTALYWYRQSLGQGLEFLIYFQGNSAPDKSGLPSDRFSAERTGGSVSTLTIQRTQQEDSAVYLCASSSPPADTQYFGPGTRLTVL.

This rearrangement joins TRBV12-2 to TRBJ2-7; no DNA check was done on the table's D call, TRBD2. TRBV12-2 counts as a pseudogene. The CDR3 runs 13 residues. CDR3 amino acids: CASRSTCRYEQYF. The DNA for the CDR3 is TGTGCAAGTCGCTCCACTTGCCGCTACGAGCAGTACTTC.

The chain carries TRBV9 and TRBJ1-5; TRBD1 might be the D (5 bases). The CDR3 totals 15 residues. Germline V gene lookup returns CDR1 SGDLS and CDR2 YYNGEE. Between the trimmed V and J ends, which lost 2 bases and 7 bases, there was a span of 16 bases. CDR3 in DNA: TGTGCCAGCAGCGTGGCGGGGCAGGCAATCCAGCCCCAGCATTTT. Translated, it gives CASSVAGQAIQPQHF. The variable domain in full, completed from reference TRBV9 and TRBJ1-5, reads DSGVTQTPKHLITATGQRVTLRCSPRSGDLSVYWYQQSLDQGLQFLIQYYNGEERAKGNILERFSAQQFPDLHSELNLSSLELGDSALYFCASSVAGQAIQPQHFGDGTRLSIL.

The chain links TRBV6-1 to TRBJ2-5; D possibly corresponds to TRBD2 (7 bases). Trimming pared 3 bases from V and 2 bases from J, leaving 19 bases between. The CDR3 is 17 amino acids. Germline loops: CDR1 MNHNS, CDR2 SASEGT. CDR3: CASSEWGGGGAQETQYF. In DNA, the CDR3 is TGTGCCAGCAGTGAGTGGGGAGGGGGAGGGGCGCAAGAGACCCAGTACTTC.